A selection of T cell receptor beta chains follows, all from one sample in a study of blood T cell repertoires in COVID-19. TCRdb keeps only in-frame clones here, not all; method: immunoSEQ multiplex PCR. The table has 200,000 to 250,000 clones, about 90% seen once. Material: peripheral blood. These receptors all stem from a man aged 18 to 29 with active or convalescent COVID-19. The CDR3 runs from the conserved cysteine through the conserved F or W. D genes are given only for firm matches. Not all rows give a size; the values are once, few, many and, for expanded clones, a class.

j_call | d_call | clone_size | v_call | cdr3_aa | cdr3_nt
TRBJ1-6 | TRBD1 | NA | TRBV27 | CASSFRHRGNSPLHF | TGTGCCAGCAGTTTCCGACACAGGGGAAATTCACCCCTCCACTTT
TRBJ2-1 | TRBD2 | NA | TRBV4-1 | CASSHLGPGLAAGEQFF | TGCGCCAGCAGCCATTTAGGTCCGGGACTAGCGGCAGGTGAGCAGTTCTTC
TRBJ1-4 | NA | NA | TRBV28 | CASSLLVESSGKLFF | TGTGCCAGCAGTTTACTCGTGGAGTCAAGTGGAAAACTGTTTTTT
TRBJ2-7 | NA | NA | TRBV12-1 | CASSFLGQGDEQYF | TGTGCCAGCAGCTTTTTGGGACAGGGTGACGAGCAGTACTTC
TRBJ2-2 | NA | NA | TRBV19 | CASTQRGGNGELFF | TGTGCCAGTACCCAGAGAGGAGGGAATGGGGAGCTGTTTTTT
TRBJ2-2 | TRBD2 | NA | TRBV4-2 | CASSPQRELSRELFF | TGTGCCAGCAGCCCTCAGCGGGAGCTAAGCCGGGAGCTGTTTTTT
TRBJ1-4 | TRBD1 | NA | TRBV27 | CASSQNSPGGRNEKLFF | TGTGCCAGCAGTCAGAATTCCCCAGGGGGTCGGAATGAAAAACTGTTTTTT
TRBJ2-3 | TRBD2 | NA | TRBV5-4 | CASSRTSGSADTQYF | TGTGCCAGCAGCCGTACTAGCGGGAGTGCAGATACGCAGTATTTT
TRBJ2-7 | TRBD1 | NA | TRBV3-1/TRBV3-2 | CASSQGTGGEQYF | TGTGCCAGCAGCCAAGGGACAGGGGGCGAGCAGTACTTC
TRBJ2-1 | TRBD2 | once | TRBV3-1/TRBV3-2 | CASSQLAGDEQFF | TGTGCCAGCAGCCAACTGGCGGGAGATGAGCAGTTCTTC
TRBJ2-7 | TRBD2 | once | TRBV7-2 | CASSLASGITKQYF | TGTGCCAGCAGCTTAGCTAGCGGGATAACTAAGCAGTACTTC
TRBJ1-1 | NA | few | TRBV27 | CASIPSGGSKAFF | TGTGCCAGCATACCCTCGGGGGGTAGTAAAGCTTTCTTT
TRBJ1-1 | TRBD1 | NA | TRBV11-2 | CASSTYRGRSYTEAFF | TGTGCCAGCAGCACCTACAGGGGGCGGTCTTACACTGAAGCTTTCTTT
TRBJ2-7 | TRBD1 | NA | TRBV27 | CASSFSRQGAEQYF | TGTGCCAGCAGTTTCTCCCGACAGGGAGCCGAGCAGTACTTC
TRBJ2-1 | TRBD1 | NA | TRBV5-4 | CASSRTGDNEQFF | TGTGCCAGCAGCCGAACAGGGGACAATGAGCAGTTCTTC
TRBJ2-1 | NA | NA | TRBV6-4 | CASSDRDNEQFF | TGTGCCAGCAGTGACAGAGACAATGAGCAGTTCTTC
TRBJ2-1 | NA | NA | TRBV7-3 | CASSTGLDGNEQFF | TGTGCCAGCAGCACCGGACTGGACGGCAATGAGCAGTTCTTC
TRBJ1-5 | NA | NA | TRBV15 | CATSRDGGTQPQHF | TGTGCCACCAGCAGAGATGGGGGGACTCAGCCCCAGCATTTT
TRBJ2-7 | NA | NA | TRBV7-4 | CASSLDGTADYEQYF | TGTGCCAGCAGCTTAGATGGGACTGCAGACTACGAGCAGTACTTC
TRBJ2-3 | NA | NA | TRBV11-1 | CASSLAGAGTDTQYF | TGTGCCAGCAGCTTAGCGGGGGCAGGCACAGATACGCAGTATTTT
TRBJ2-7 | NA | NA | TRBV2 | CATMSRGTYEQYF | TGTGCCACCATGTCCAGGGGTACCTACGAGCAGTACTTC
TRBJ1-2 | NA | NA | TRBV5-4 | CASNGMGGPQGYTF | TGTGCCAGCAACGGGATGGGGGGGCCGCAAGGCTACACCTTC
TRBJ2-7 | TRBD2 | NA | TRBV29-1 | CSAKGRAYEQYF | TGCAGCGCTAAAGGGAGGGCCTACGAGCAGTACTTC
TRBJ2-1 | NA | NA | TRBV30 | CAWSGSNNEQFF | TGTGCCTGGAGTGGGAGTAACAATGAGCAGTTCTTC
TRBJ2-2 | TRBD1 | once | TRBV24-1 | CATSEGTGGHTGELFF | TGTGCCACCAGTGAAGGGACAGGGGGCCACACCGGGGAGCTGTTTTTT
TRBJ2-3 | NA | once | TRBV5-1 | CASSSRPVADTQYF | TGCGCCAGCAGCTCGCGCCCCGTCGCAGATACGCAGTATTTT
TRBJ2-2 | TRBD2 | NA | TRBV2 | CASGPSSGKELFF | TGTGCCAGTGGGCCCTCAAGCGGGAAAGAGCTGTTTTTT
TRBJ1-2 | NA | once | TRBV6-2/TRBV6-3 | CASSLTDYYYGYTF | TGTGCCAGCAGTCTGACTGATTACTACTATGGCTACACCTTC
TRBJ1-2 | NA | NA | TRBV11-2 | CASSSPRRGAALNYGYTF | TGTGCCAGCAGCTCCCCAAGGCGCGGGGCCGCCCTGAACTATGGCTACACCTTC
TRBJ2-1 | TRBD2 | NA | TRBV6-2/TRBV6-3 | CASSPVREWNEQFF | TGTGCCAGCAGTCCCGTGCGGGAGTGGAATGAGCAGTTCTTC
TRBJ1-4 | TRBD1 | NA | TRBV7-9 | CASSLREQGVEKLFF | TGTGCCAGCAGTCTACGGGAACAGGGGGTCGAAAAACTGTTTTTT
TRBJ1-4 | TRBD1 | few | TRBV7-2 | CASSSQPGQKNEKLFF | TGTGCCAGCAGCTCCCAGCCGGGACAGAAAAATGAAAAACTGTTTTTT
TRBJ1-1 | NA | NA | TRBV24-1 | CATTARGEAFF | TGTGCTACTACAGCGCGAGGGGAAGCTTTCTTT
TRBJ1-5 | TRBD1 | NA | TRBV19 | CASSIGRTGGFGFGNQPQHF | TGTGCCAGTAGTATAGGGAGGACAGGGGGCTTCGGATTCGGCAATCAGCCCCAGCATTTT
TRBJ1-1 | TRBD1 | NA | TRBV27 | CASRPDRGLATEAFF | TGTGCCAGCAGGCCCGACAGGGGGCTGGCGACTGAAGCTTTCTTT
TRBJ1-2 | NA | NA | TRBV28 | CASSGRGYGYTF | TGTGCCAGCAGTGGACGGGGCTATGGCTACACCTTC
TRBJ2-7 | NA | NA | TRBV20-1 | CSASREFNPNEQYF | TGCAGTGCTAGTCGGGAGTTTAACCCCAACGAGCAGTACTTC
TRBJ1-6 | NA | NA | TRBV30 | CAWGWKLTESSYNSPLHF | TGTGCCTGGGGATGGAAACTCACAGAAAGCTCCTATAATTCACCCCTCCACTTT
TRBJ2-2 | TRBD1 | NA | TRBV24-1 | CATSGFRDRGFSGELFF | TGTGCCACCAGTGGCTTCCGGGACAGGGGGTTTAGCGGGGAGCTGTTTTTT
TRBJ1-2 | NA | NA | TRBV6-6 | CASSYHDRPWGYTF | TGTGCCAGCAGTTACCACGACAGGCCATGGGGCTACACCTTC
TRBJ2-7 | TRBD2 | NA | TRBV28 | CASTVLAIGEQYF | TGTGCCAGCACCGTACTAGCGATCGGGGAGCAGTACTTC
TRBJ1-5 | TRBD1 | NA | TRBV16 | CASSQSRTGVRNQPQHF | TGTGCCAGCAGCCAATCCCGCACAGGGGTTCGCAATCAGCCCCAGCATTTT
TRBJ2-6 | NA | NA | TRBV18 | CASSPKDRLSGANVLTF | TGTGCCAGCTCACCAAAGGACAGACTCTCTGGGGCCAACGTCCTGACTTTC
TRBJ2-1 | TRBD2 | NA | TRBV4-1 | CASSQDPGTREGEQFF | TGCGCCAGCAGCCAAGACCCCGGGACTAGAGAGGGCGAGCAGTTCTTC
TRBJ2-1 | TRBD1 | NA | TRBV14 | CASSQDRVGEQFF | TGTGCCAGCAGCCAGGACAGGGTCGGTGAGCAGTTCTTC
TRBJ2-7 | NA | NA | TRBV18 | CASSFDPSYEQYF | TGTGCCAGCTCATTCGACCCTAGCTACGAGCAGTACTTC
TRBJ1-3 | NA | NA | TRBV7-2 | CASSLPGFGGNTIYF | TGTGCCAGCAGCTTACCAGGGTTCGGTGGAAACACCATATATTTT
TRBJ2-1 | TRBD2 | NA | TRBV19 | CASSSPSSGRARGEQFF | TGTGCCAGTAGTAGTCCGTCTAGCGGGAGGGCCCGCGGTGAGCAGTTCTTC
TRBJ2-1 | NA | NA | TRBV27 | CASSAAGYNEQFF | TGTGCCAGCAGCGCAGCGGGCTACAATGAGCAGTTCTTC
TRBJ1-5 | NA | once | TRBV27 | CASGEDSNQPQHF | TGTGCCAGCGGGGAGGATAGCAATCAGCCCCAGCATTTT
TRBJ1-1 | NA | NA | TRBV30 | CAWSYGQLNTEAFF | TGTGCCTGGAGTTACGGACAGTTGAACACTGAAGCTTTCTTT
TRBJ2-3 | NA | NA | TRBV29-1 | CSVWSGERDTQYF | TGCAGCGTTTGGTCAGGGGAACGAGATACGCAGTATTTT